Listed below are T cell receptor beta chains from one sample, sequenced in a study of beta chain features in type 1 diabetes. The method was immunoSEQ multiplex PCR; TCRdb's version includes in-frame clones alone and lacks a portion of them. This sample has 130,000 or so clones; about 15% occur once, and the top ten carry about 2.5%. Source material: central memory CD4+ T cells from blood. These receptor sequences come from a man aged 25-45 years with type 1 diabetes. Both conserved end residues are part of each CDR3. D genes are given only for firm matches. Only part of the rows carry a size: once, few, many, or a class if the clone is expanded.

v_call	j_call	clone_size	d_call	cdr3_nt	cdr3_aa
TRBV6-1	TRBJ2-7	.	.	TGTGCCAGCAGGGCCCTGGGACAAGCCTACGAGCAGTACTTC	CASRALGQAYEQYF
TRBV4-1	TRBJ2-3	medium-sized	TRBD2	TGCGCCAGCAGCCAACTGGGACTAGCGTGGGATACGCAGTATTTT	CASSQLGLAWDTQYF
TRBV6-5	TRBJ2-1	.	.	TGTGCCAGCAGTTACGCAGGGGCTGACAATGAGCAGTTCTTC	CASSYAGADNEQFF
TRBV15	TRBJ2-1	many	.	TGTGCCACCAGCAGAGTCGTTATGAGCTCCTACAATGAGCAGTTCTTC	CATSRVVMSSYNEQFF
TRBV6-5	TRBJ2-1	.	TRBD2	TGTGCCAGCAGCAGCCCTAGCGGGGGTTACCATGAGCAGTTCTTC	CASSSPSGGYHEQFF
TRBV18	TRBJ2-5	.	.	TGTGCCAGCTCCGAACAAGAGACCCAGTACTTC	CASSEQETQYF
TRBV27	TRBJ2-2	many	TRBD2	TGTGCCAGCAGCCCGACTAGCGGGGGGGCGGTCGGGGAGCTGTTTTTT	CASSPTSGGAVGELFF
TRBV6-5	TRBJ2-5	.	.	TGTGCCAGCAGTTTCGGGGGTCTCGGGACCCAGTACTTC	CASSFGGLGTQYF
TRBV28	TRBJ2-2	.	TRBD1	TGTGCCAGCAGGACAGGGTTGACCGGGGAGCTGTTTTTT	CASRTGLTGELFF
TRBV6-1	TRBJ2-5	.	TRBD1	TGTGCCAGCAGTGAAGCCACAGGGGTAATGGTAAAGACCCAGTACTTC	CASSEATGVMVKTQYF
TRBV9	TRBJ1-5	few	TRBD1	TGTGCCAGCAGCGTAGGGGGACAGGGCGATCAGCCCCAGCATTTT	CASSVGGQGDQPQHF
TRBV7-2	TRBJ2-7	few	.	TGTGCCAGCAGCCCCTCCAGACAGAACGAGCAGTACTTC	CASSPSRQNEQYF
TRBV6-5	TRBJ1-3	.	TRBD1	TGTGCCAGCAGTTACTCACTTCGACAGGGGGGAAACACCATATATTTT	CASSYSLRQGGNTIYF
TRBV25-1	TRBJ2-2	.	.	TGTGCCAGCCTACAAGGGGCTGACACCGGGGAGCTGTTTTTT	CASLQGADTGELFF
TRBV2	TRBJ1-5	few	.	TGTGCCAGTGAGAATAGCAATCAGCCCCAGCATTTT	CASENSNQPQHF
TRBV9	TRBJ2-1	once	TRBD1	TGTGCCAGCAGCGTTGGGACAGGGGCTATGAATGAGCAGTTCTTC	CASSVGTGAMNEQFF
TRBV18	TRBJ2-7	.	.	TGTGCCAGCTCACCCGTACACGGATCCTACGAGCAGTACTTC	CASSPVHGSYEQYF
TRBV18	TRBJ2-7	few	.	TGTGCCAGCTCAAGCGACCCAGGGTCCTACGAGCAGTACTTC	CASSSDPGSYEQYF
TRBV5-4	TRBJ1-4	few	.	TGTGCCAGCAGCTTGCAAGGGGCTGCGGAAAAACTGTTTTTT	CASSLQGAAEKLFF
TRBV11-2	TRBJ2-1	.	TRBD2	TGTGCCAGCAGACTGGGACTAGCGGAAAGCTCCTACAATGAGCAGTTCTTC	CASRLGLAESSYNEQFF
TRBV14	TRBJ2-7	.	.	TGTGCCAGCAGCCCAGGGGCTTACGCCTCCTACGAGCAGTACTTC	CASSPGAYASYEQYF
TRBV29-1	TRBJ2-3	.	.	TGCAGCGTTTATACAGGGTCAGATACGCAGTATTTT	CSVYTGSDTQYF
TRBV28	TRBJ1-2	few	.	TGTGCCAGCAGTTTACTACAGGGCTATGGCTACACCTTC	CASSLLQGYGYTF
TRBV5-4	TRBJ2-7	few	.	TGTGCCAGCAGTAGTGAGCTAAGTTACGAGCAGTACTTC	CASSSELSYEQYF
TRBV30	TRBJ1-5	.	TRBD1	TGTGCCTGGAGTGGCCAGACAGGGAGCGGCCAGCCCCAGCATTTT	CAWSGQTGSGQPQHF
TRBV7-7	TRBJ2-5	few	TRBD1	TGTGCCAGCAGCCTGGACAGGGGGCAAGAGACCCAGTACTTC	CASSLDRGQETQYF
TRBV18	TRBJ2-1	few	TRBD2	TGTGCCAGCTCACCCGGGACTAACTCCAATGAGCAGTTCTTC	CASSPGTNSNEQFF
TRBV7-2	TRBJ2-1	few	TRBD2	TGTGCCAGCAGCTTATCAGCGGGGGACTACAATGAGCAGTTCTTC	CASSLSAGDYNEQFF
TRBV9	TRBJ1-2	few	TRBD1	TGTGCCAGCAGCGCCGGGGACAGGGCGACAATCTTC	CASSAGDRATIF
TRBV7-9	TRBJ2-3	few	TRBD1	TGTGCCAGCAGCTTTGGACAGGGGGCCGGAGATACGCAGTATTTT	CASSFGQGAGDTQYF